These 9 T cell receptor beta chains share one sample of origin, sequenced in a study of blood T cell repertoires in COVID-19. Data came from immunoSEQ multiplex PCR; TCRdb stores just in-frame clones and leaves some out. The table has 210,000 or so clones, about 85% seen once. The specimen sequenced was peripheral blood. The receptor set was obtained from a woman between 18 and 30 years old who had recovered from COVID-19.

This rearrangement joins TRBV5-1 to TRBJ2-7, with TRBD2 matching 9 bases. V gave up 4 bases and J gave up 4 bases; unmatched junction bases: 6. CDR3 length equals 14 residues. Germline V CDR1 and CDR2: SGHRS, YFSETQ. The CDR3 nucleotides are TGCGCCAGCAGCGTTAGCGGGAGTCAGTACGAGCAGTACTTC. This encodes CASSVSGSQYEQYF. Variable domain in full (rest from reference TRBV5-1 and TRBJ2-7): KAGVTQTPRYLIKTRGQQVTLSCSPISGHRSVSWYQQTPGQGLQFLFEYFSETQRNKGNFPGRFSGRQFSNSRSEMNVSTLELGDSALYLCASSVSGSQYEQYFGPGTRLTVT.

The CDR3 loop reads CATSRAAQGLNTEAFF. For the CDR3, the DNA is TGTGCCACCAGCAGAGCCGCACAGGGACTGAACACTGAAGCTTTCTTT. The rearrangement joins TRBV15 to TRBJ1-1; TRBD1 is a possible D gene (6 bases). The germline V gene has CDR1 LNHNV and CDR2 YYDKDF (reference sequence). V lost 1 base, J lost 0 bases, and 12 bases lay in between. The CDR3 has 16 residues.

The CDR3 sequence: CASVLAGDNEQFF. The CDR3, as DNA: TGTGCCAGCGTTCTAGCGGGAGATAATGAGCAGTTCTTC. This sequence joins TRBV7-6 and TRBJ2-1; TRBD2 aligns across 10 bases. V was clipped by 8 bases and J by 7 bases; unmatched bases: 5. The CDR3 length is 13 residues. Germline V CDR1 and CDR2: SGHVS, FNYEAQ. Together with reference TRBV7-6 and TRBJ2-1, the CDR3 gives the full variable domain: GAGVSQSPRYKVTKRGQDVALRCDPISGHVSLYWYRQALGQGPEFLTYFNYEAQQDKSGLPNDRFSAERPEGSISTLTIQRTEQRDSAMYRCASVLAGDNEQFFGPGTRLTVL.

The chain couples TRBV7-2 to TRBJ1-1; no clear D. The length of the CDR3 is 15 residues. V was cut by 2 bases and J by 1 base, with 11 bases left in between. In germline, CDR1 is SGHTA, CDR2 FQGNSA. In DNA form, the CDR3 reads TGTGCCAGCAGCTTATTCCGGCAGGAGAACACTGAAGCTTTCTTT. Translation gives CASSLFRQENTEAFF.

The rearrangement joins TRBV19 to TRBJ1-1, with D possibly matching TRBD1 (6 bases). The CDR3 is made up of 14 amino acids. Trimming took off 6 bases at V and 2 bases at J, with 13 bases between the two ends. CDR1 is LNHDA and CDR2 is SQIVND in the germline V gene (reference sequence). CDR3 loop: CASRQGPANTEAFF. The CDR3 coding sequence is TGTGCCAGTAGGCAGGGGCCAGCAAACACTGAAGCTTTCTTT.

The V and J genes are TRBV7-2 and TRBJ2-1; D might be TRBD2 (5 bases). Germline lookup yields CDR1 SGHTA and CDR2 FQGNSA. The V and J ends lost 3 bases and 9 bases respectively, with 12 bases between them. This CDR3 has 13 amino acids. The CDR3 reads CASSFARASEQFF. The DNA of the CDR3 is TGTGCCAGCAGCTTTGCGCGGGCCAGTGAGCAGTTCTTC.

The chain combines TRBV30 with TRBJ1-2; D remains unclear. V gave up 2 bases and J gave up 0 bases, with 4 bases separating them. Germline V gene lookup returns CDR1 GTSNPN and CDR2 SVGIG (reference sequence). This CDR3 has 12 amino acids. CDR3: CAWSRSNYGYTF. Written as DNA, the CDR3 is TGTGCCTGGAGTCGGTCTAACTATGGCTACACCTTC.

The V gene is TRBV28, the J gene TRBJ1-2; D call uncertain. This CDR3 has 15 amino acids. Trimming removed 2 bases from V and 0 bases from J, with 10 bases in between. Germline V gene sequence: CDR1 MDHEN, CDR2 SYDVKM. The CDR3 sequence: CASSLPRGANYGYTF. Written as DNA, the CDR3 is TGTGCCAGCAGTTTACCCCGGGGAGCTAACTATGGCTACACCTTC.

This rearrangement joins TRBV4-1 to TRBJ1-2; D not certain. The germline CDR1 and CDR2 sequences are MGHRA and YSYEKL. The CDR3 extends over 15 amino acids. The V gene lost 1 base and the J gene lost 8 bases, with 17 bases spanning the gap. CDR3 loop: CASSQGTNLQRGYTF. For the CDR3, the DNA is TGCGCCAGCAGCCAAGGCACGAACCTACAGAGAGGCTACACCTTC.